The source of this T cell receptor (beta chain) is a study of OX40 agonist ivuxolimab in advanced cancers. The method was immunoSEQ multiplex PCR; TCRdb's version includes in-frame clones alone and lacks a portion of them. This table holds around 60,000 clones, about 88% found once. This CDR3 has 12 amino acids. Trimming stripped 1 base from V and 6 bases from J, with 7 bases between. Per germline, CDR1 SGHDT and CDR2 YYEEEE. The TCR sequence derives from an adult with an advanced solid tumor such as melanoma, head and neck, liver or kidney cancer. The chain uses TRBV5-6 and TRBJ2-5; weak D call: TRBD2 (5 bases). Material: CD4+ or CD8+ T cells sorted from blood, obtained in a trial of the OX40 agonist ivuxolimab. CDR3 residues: CASSLSGKTQYF. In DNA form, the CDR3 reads TGTGCCAGCAGCTTGTCCGGGAAGACCCAGTACTTC.